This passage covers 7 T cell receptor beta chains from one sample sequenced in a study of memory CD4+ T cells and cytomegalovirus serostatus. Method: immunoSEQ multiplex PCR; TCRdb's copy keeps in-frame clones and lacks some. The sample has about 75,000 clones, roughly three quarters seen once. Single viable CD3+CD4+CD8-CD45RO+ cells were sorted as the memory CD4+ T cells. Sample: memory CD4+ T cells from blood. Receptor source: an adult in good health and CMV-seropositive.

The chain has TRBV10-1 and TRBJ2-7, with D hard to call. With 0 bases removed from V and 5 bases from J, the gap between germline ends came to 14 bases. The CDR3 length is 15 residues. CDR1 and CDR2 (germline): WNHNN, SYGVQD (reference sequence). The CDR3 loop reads CASSESGWFLDEQYV. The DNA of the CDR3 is TGCGCCAGCAGTGAGTCCGGTTGGTTTCTCGACGAGCAGTACGTC.

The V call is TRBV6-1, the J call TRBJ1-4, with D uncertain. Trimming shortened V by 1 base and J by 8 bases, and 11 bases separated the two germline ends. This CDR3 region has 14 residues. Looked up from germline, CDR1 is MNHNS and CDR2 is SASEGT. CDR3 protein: CASSEGRFGEKLFF. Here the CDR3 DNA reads TGTGCCAGCAGTGAAGGGCGGTTTGGGGAAAAACTGTTTTTT.

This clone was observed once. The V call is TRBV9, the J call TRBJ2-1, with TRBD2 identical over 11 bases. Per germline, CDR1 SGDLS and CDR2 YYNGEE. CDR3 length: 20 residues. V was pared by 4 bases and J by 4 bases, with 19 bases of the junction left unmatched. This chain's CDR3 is CASSPTLAGVWVERYNEQFF. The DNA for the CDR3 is TGTGCCAGCAGCCCGACACTAGCGGGAGTATGGGTCGAACGGTACAATGAGCAGTTCTTC.

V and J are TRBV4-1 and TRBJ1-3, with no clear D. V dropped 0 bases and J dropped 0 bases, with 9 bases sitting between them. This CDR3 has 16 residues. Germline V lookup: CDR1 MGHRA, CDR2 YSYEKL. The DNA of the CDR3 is TGCGCCAGCAGCCAAGATCACGGAAGCTCTGGAAACACCATATATTTT. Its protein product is CASSQDHGSSGNTIYF.

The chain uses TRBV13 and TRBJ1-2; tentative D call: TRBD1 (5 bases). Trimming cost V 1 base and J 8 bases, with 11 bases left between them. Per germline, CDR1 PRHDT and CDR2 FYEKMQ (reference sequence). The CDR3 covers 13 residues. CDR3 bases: TGTGCCAGCAGCTTAGTGGCAGGGACCGGCTACACCTTC. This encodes CASSLVAGTGYTF.

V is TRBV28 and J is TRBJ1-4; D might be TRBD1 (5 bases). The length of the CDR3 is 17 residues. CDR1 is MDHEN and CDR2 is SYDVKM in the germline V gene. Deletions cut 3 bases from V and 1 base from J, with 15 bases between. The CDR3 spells CASSLNQGIGTNEKLFF. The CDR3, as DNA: TGTGCCAGCAGTTTGAATCAGGGAATAGGAACTAATGAAAAACTGTTTTTT. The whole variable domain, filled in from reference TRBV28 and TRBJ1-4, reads DVKVTQSSRYLVKRTGEKVFLECVQDMDHENMFWYRQDPGLGLRLIYFSYDVKMKEKGDIPEGYSVSREKKERFSLILESASTNQTSMYLCASSLNQGIGTNEKLFFGSGTQLSVL.

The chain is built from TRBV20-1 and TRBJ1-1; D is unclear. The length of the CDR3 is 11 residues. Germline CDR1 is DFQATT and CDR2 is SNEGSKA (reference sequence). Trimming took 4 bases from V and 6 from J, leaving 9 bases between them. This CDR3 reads CSATDGAEAFF. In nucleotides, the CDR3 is TGCAGTGCTACGGATGGGGCTGAAGCTTTCTTT.